This T cell receptor (beta chain) was sequenced during a study of control samples from healthy donors and cancer patients (TCRdb year 2020). Trimming takes 6 bases off V and 0 bases off J; junction bases not matched to a gene: 9. From a lookup of the germline V gene, CDR1 and CDR2 are KGHSH and LQKENI. Measured from the cysteine to the phenylalanine, the CDR3 is 16 residues long. Only the CDR3 part of the read is kept: 48 bases, read in frame from the first base. On this clone: Its specific antigen is unknown. Per-nucleotide qualities are absent, and no much larger clonotype sits a single base away.

Library preparation used the immunoSEQ multiplex PCR assay. Entries here come from immuneACCESS through TCRdb and include only in-frame sequences with V and J called. Some clones fail to appear in such tables; in the studies checked, an unresolved V gene covers under half of the shortfall, and the cause of the remainder is unknown. The table for this sample lists 150,000 to 160,000 clones; 93% of them were counted only once. The ten largest clones add up to over 2% of the sample. The sequence derives from a man aged 45-60 years in good health. The sequenced sample consisted of blood. The chain links TRBV18 with TRBJ2-7; 9 junctional bases match TRBD2. For the CDR3, the sequence is CASSGETSGSSYEQYF. The bases read TGTGCCAGCTCGGGGGAGACTAGCGGCTCCTCCTACGAGCAGTACTTC.